The 9 T cell receptor beta chains below were found in one sample sequenced in a study of STAT5B mutations in CD4+ large granular lymphocyte leukemia. Produced via immunoSEQ multiplex PCR; TCRdb's table is partial and in-frame only. The sample carries about 32,000 clones, around 81% recorded once. The source material was CD4+ T cells from blood buffy coats. Receptors were obtained from a human donor in good health.

As DNA, the CDR3 is TGCGCCAGCAGTGAGGGGGCGGATACGCAGTATTTT. This encodes CASSEGADTQYF. V is TRBV10-2 and J is TRBJ2-3; D is possibly TRBD1 (5 bases). This CDR3 has 12 amino acids. Between the trimmed V and J ends, which lost 2 bases and 6 bases, there was a span of 6 bases. CDR1 and CDR2 from the germline V gene are WSHSY and SAAADI.

The CDR3 loop is CASSAGGRGNTIYF. The CDR3 nucleotides are TGTGCCAGCAGTGCAGGGGGCAGAGGAAACACCATATATTTT. This sequence joins TRBV28 and TRBJ1-3, with TRBD1 identical over 8 bases. The CDR3 sequence is 14 residues long. Per germline, CDR1 MDHEN and CDR2 SYDVKM. Trimming cost V 5 bases and J 4 bases; bases outside gene matches: 4.

V is TRBV5-4 and J is TRBJ2-5; TRBD1 matches 7 bases. CDR1 and CDR2 from the germline V gene are SGHNT and YYREEE (reference sequence). The CDR3 has 15 residues. The V segment lost 3 bases and the J segment 7 bases; nucleotides outside the gene matches: 12. The DNA of the CDR3 is TGTGCCAGCAGCTCTCAGACAGGGCCCTGGGGGACCCAGTACTTC. Its translation is CASSSQTGPWGTQYF.

V gene TRBV6-6 combines with J gene TRBJ2-3, with 7 bases that match TRBD2. V trimming: 6 bases; J trimming: 1 base; junction bases outside the gene matches: 7. The V gene's germline CDR1 is MNHNY and CDR2 SVGAGI (reference sequence). The CDR3 length is 15 residues. The CDR3 sequence is CASRAVAGGTDTQYF. Here the CDR3 DNA reads TGTGCCAGCAGGGCGGTAGCGGGCGGCACAGATACGCAGTATTTT.

The chain is built from TRBV4-1 and TRBJ2-7; 8 bases align to TRBD1. J was trimmed by 5 bases and V by 4 bases; bases with no gene match: 7. This CDR3 region has 14 residues. From germline, CDR1 is MGHRA and CDR2 YSYEKL. CDR3 sequence (DNA): TGCGCCAGCAGCCTCCTTGGACAGGGTAACGAGCAGTACTTC. Translating gives CASSLLGQGNEQYF.

CDR3 in amino acids: CASSPLESYNEQFF. CDR3 in DNA: TGTGCCAGCAGTCCACTCGAATCCTACAATGAGCAGTTCTTC. V is TRBV28 and J is TRBJ2-1; D is unresolved. Germline V gene sequence: CDR1 MDHEN, CDR2 SYDVKM. The CDR3 totals 14 residues. Trimming took off 5 bases at V and 1 base at J, with 9 bases between the two ends.

The chain joins TRBV7-3 to TRBJ2-1; tentatively, D is TRBD2 (6 bases). Germline CDR1 and CDR2: SGHTA and FQGTGA. The CDR3 has 16 amino acids. The germline V and J ends were trimmed by 4 bases and 6 bases, with 19 bases remaining between them. CDR3 amino acids: CASSSDSRGGGNEQFF. The CDR3 DNA follows: TGTGCCAGCAGCTCCGATAGTCGGGGAGGCGGCAATGAGCAGTTCTTC.

This clone was recorded a few times. V gene TRBV6-5 combines with J gene TRBJ1-2; D is unresolved. Germline V gene lookup returns CDR1 MNHEY and CDR2 SVGAGI. This CDR3 is built from 8 residues. Here the CDR3 reads CAIDGYTF. CDR3 nucleotide sequence: TGTGCGATTGATGGCTACACCTTC.

The V gene is TRBV30, the J gene TRBJ1-2; D is ambiguous. The CDR3 loop spans 12 amino acids. The V and J ends lost 5 bases and 7 bases respectively, with 14 bases between them. The germline V gene encodes CDR1 GTSNPN and CDR2 SVGIG (reference sequence). DNA for the CDR3: TGTGCCTGGGACCTCCTGGGAGTTGGCTACACCTTC. It is translated as CAWDLLGVGYTF.